This TCR beta chain appears in the sequencing data of a study of OX40 agonist ivuxolimab in advanced cancers. Sequencing was performed with immunoSEQ multiplex PCR; in TCRdb, only in-frame clones are kept and a portion is missing. The data contain 100,000 or so clones, roughly nine tenths of them singletons. This clone came up once. Trimming removed 3 bases from V and 1 base from J, with 9 bases in between. The CDR3 consists of 14 residues. Germline CDR1 is LNHDA and CDR2 is SQIVND (reference sequence). This chain joins TRBV19 and TRBJ1-1, with a weak D call TRBD1 (6 bases). This clonotype originated in an adult with an advanced solid tumor such as melanoma, head and neck, liver or kidney cancer. Sequencing used CD4+ or CD8+ T cells sorted from blood, obtained in a trial of the OX40 agonist ivuxolimab. The CDR3 spells CASSIRGGNTEAFF. CDR3 in DNA: TGTGCCAGTAGTATCAGGGGCGGGAACACTGAAGCTTTCTTT.